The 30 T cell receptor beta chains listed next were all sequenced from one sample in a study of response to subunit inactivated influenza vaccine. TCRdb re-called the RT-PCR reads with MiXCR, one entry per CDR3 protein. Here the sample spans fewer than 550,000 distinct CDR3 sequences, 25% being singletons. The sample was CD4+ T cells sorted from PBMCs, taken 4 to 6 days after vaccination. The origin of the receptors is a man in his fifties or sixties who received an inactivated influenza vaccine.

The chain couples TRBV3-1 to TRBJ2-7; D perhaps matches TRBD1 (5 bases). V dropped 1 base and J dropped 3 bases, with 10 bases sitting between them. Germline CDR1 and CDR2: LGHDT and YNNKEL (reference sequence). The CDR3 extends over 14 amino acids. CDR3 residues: CASSQALGHYEQYF. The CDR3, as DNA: TGTGCCAGCAGCCAAGCCCTGGGGCACTACGAGCAGTACTTC.

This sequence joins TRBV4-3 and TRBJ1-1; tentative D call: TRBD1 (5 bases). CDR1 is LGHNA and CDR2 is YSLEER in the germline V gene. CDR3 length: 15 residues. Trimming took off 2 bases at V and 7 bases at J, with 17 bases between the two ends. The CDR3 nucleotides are TGCGCCAGCAGCCAATGGGACCACCTGCGCGATGAAGCTTTCTTT. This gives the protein CASSQWDHLRDEAFF.

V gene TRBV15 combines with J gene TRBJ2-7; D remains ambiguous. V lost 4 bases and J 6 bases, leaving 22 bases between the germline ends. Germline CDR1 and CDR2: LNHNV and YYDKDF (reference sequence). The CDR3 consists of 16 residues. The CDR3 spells CATSTNSPGLLGEQYF. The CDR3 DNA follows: TGTGCCACCAGCACCAATTCCCCGGGCCTCCTCGGCGAGCAGTACTTC.

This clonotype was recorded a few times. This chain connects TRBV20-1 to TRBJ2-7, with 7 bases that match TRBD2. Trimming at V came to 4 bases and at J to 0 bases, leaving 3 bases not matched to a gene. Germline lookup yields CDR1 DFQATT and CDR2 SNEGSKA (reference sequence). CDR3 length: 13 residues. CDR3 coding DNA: TGCAGTGCTATGGGGGGGTACTCCTACGAGCAGTACTTC. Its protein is CSAMGGYSYEQYF.

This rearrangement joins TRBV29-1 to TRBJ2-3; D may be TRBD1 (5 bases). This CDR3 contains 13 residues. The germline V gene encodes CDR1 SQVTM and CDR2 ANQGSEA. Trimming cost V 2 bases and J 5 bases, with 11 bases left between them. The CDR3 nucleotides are TGCAGCGTTGAATTGCGACAGAAAGATACGCAGTATTTT. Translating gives CSVELRQKDTQYF.

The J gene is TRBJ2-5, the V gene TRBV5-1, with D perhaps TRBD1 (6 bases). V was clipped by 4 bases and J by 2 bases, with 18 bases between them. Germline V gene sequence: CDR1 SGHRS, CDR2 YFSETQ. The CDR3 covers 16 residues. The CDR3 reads CASSPVAGAPQETQYF. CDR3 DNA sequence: TGCGCCAGCAGCCCCGTCGCAGGGGCTCCTCAAGAGACCCAGTACTTC.

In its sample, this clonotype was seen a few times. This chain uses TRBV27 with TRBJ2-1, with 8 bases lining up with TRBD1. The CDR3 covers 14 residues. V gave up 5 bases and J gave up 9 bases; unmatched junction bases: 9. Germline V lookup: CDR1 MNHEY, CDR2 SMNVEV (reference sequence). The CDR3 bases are TGTGCCAGCAGTCTACTAAGACAGGGGTCTGAGCAGTTCTTC. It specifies CASSLLRQGSEQFF.

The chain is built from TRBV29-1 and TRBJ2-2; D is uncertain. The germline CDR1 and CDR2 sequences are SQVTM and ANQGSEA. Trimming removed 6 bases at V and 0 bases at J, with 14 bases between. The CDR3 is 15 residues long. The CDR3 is CSVAQWEPNTGELFF. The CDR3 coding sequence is TGCAGCGTCGCACAATGGGAACCGAACACCGGGGAGCTGTTTTTT.

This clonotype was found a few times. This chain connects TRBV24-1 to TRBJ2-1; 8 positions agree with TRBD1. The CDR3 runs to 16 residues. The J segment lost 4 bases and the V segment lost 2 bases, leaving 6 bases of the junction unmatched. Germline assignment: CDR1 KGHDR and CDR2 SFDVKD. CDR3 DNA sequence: TGTGCCACCAGTGATTCGACAGGGGCGCTATACAATGAGCAGTTCTTC. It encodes CATSDSTGALYNEQFF.

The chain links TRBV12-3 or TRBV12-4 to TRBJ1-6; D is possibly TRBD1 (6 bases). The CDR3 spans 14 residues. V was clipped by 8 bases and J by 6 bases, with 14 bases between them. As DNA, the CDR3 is TGTGCCAGCCTCAAAGGGGGGCTTAATTCACCCCTCCACTTT. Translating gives CASLKGGLNSPLHF.

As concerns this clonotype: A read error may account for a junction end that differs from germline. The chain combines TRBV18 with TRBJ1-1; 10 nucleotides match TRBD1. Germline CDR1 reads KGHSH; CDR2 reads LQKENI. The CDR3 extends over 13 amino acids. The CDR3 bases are TGTGCCAGCTCACCAGCTCCGGACAGGGGGTTATTTTTT. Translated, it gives CASSPAPDRGLFF.

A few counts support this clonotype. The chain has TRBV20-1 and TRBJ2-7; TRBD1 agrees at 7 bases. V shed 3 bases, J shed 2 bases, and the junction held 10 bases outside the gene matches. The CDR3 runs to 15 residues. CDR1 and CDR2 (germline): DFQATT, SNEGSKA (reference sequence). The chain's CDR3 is CSASSPTGIPYEQYF. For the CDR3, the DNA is TGCAGTGCTAGCTCCCCGACAGGGATCCCCTACGAGCAGTACTTC.

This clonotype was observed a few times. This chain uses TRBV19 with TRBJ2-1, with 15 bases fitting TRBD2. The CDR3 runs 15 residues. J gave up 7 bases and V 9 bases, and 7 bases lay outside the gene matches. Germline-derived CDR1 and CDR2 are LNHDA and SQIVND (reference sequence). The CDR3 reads CASLRTSGRGNEQFF. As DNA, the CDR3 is TGTGCCAGCTTACGGACTAGCGGGAGGGGAAATGAGCAGTTCTTC.

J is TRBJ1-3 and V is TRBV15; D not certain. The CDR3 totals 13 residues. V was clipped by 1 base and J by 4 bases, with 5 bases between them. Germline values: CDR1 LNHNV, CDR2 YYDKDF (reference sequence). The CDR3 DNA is TGTGCCACCAGCAGAGCGGTCGGAAACACCATATATTTT. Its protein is CATSRAVGNTIYF.

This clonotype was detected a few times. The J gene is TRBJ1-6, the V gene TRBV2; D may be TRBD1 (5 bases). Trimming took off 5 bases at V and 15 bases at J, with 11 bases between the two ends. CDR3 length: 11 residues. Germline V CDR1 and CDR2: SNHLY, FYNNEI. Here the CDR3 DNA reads TGTGCCAGCAGTCCTTCTAGGGGCCTCCACTTT. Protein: CASSPSRGLHF. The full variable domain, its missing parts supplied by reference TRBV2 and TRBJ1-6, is EPEVTQTPSHQVTQMGQEVILRCVPISNHLYFYWYRQILGQKVEFLVSFYNNEISEKSEIFDDQFSVERPDGSNFTLKIRSTKLEDSAMYFCASSPSRGLHFGNGTRLTVT.

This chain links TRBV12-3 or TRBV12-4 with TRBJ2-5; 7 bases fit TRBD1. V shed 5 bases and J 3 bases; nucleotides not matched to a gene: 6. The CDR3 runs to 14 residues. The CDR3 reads CASSSSGTEETQYF. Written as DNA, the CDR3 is TGTGCCAGCAGTAGCTCCGGGACAGAAGAGACCCAGTACTTC.

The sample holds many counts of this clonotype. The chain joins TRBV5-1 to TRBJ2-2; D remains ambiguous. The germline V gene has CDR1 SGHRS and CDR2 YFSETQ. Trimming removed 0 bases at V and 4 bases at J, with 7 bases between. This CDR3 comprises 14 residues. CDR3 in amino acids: CASSLESVTGELFF. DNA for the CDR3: TGCGCCAGCAGCTTGGAATCCGTCACCGGGGAGCTGTTTTTT. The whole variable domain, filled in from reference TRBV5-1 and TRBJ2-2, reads KAGVTQTPRYLIKTRGQQVTLSCSPISGHRSVSWYQQTPGQGLQFLFEYFSETQRNKGNFPGRFSGRQFSNSRSEMNVSTLELGDSALYLCASSLESVTGELFFGEGSRLTVL.

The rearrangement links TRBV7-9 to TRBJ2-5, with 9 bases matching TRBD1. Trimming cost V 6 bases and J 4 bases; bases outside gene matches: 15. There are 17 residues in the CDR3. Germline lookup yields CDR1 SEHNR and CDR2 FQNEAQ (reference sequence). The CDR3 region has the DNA TGTGCCAGCAGTAATACCCCCACAGGGGGCTACGGAGAGACCCAGTACTTC. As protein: CASSNTPTGGYGETQYF.

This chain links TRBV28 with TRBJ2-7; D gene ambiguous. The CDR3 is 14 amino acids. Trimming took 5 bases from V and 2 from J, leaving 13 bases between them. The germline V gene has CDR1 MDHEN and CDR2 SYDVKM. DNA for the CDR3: TGTGCCAGCAGTCTCACCCACGCCACCTACGAGCAGTACTTC. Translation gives CASSLTHATYEQYF.

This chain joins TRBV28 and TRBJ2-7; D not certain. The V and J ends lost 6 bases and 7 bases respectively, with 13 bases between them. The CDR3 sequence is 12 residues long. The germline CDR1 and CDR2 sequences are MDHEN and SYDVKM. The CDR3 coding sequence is TGTGCCAGCAGCCGTCCCTTTATAGAGCAGTACTTC. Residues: CASSRPFIEQYF.

Written as DNA, the CDR3 is TGTGCCAGCACCCCGACAGGGTCTTCCACTGAAGCTTTCTTT. Protein: CASTPTGSSTEAFF. The V and J genes are TRBV12-3 or TRBV12-4 and TRBJ1-1; TRBD1 matches at 7 bases. Trimming took 7 bases from V and 4 from J; bases not matched to a gene: 9. The CDR3 spans 14 residues.

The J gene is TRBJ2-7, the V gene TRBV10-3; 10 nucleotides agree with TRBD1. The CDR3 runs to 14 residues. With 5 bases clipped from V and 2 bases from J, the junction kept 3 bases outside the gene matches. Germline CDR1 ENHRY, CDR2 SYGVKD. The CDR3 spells CAISPGQGPYEQYF. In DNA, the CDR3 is TGTGCCATCAGTCCGGGACAGGGGCCCTACGAGCAGTACTTC.

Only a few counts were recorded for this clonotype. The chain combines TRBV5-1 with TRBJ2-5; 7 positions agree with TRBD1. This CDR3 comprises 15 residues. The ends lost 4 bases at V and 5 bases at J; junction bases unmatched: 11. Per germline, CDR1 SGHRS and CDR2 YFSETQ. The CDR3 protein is CASSPAQQGKETQYF. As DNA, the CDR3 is TGCGCCAGCAGCCCGGCCCAACAGGGGAAGGAGACCCAGTACTTC.

The CDR3 reads CASSLATSGSGEQYF. The CDR3 nucleotides read TGTGCCAGCAGCTTGGCGACTAGCGGGAGCGGTGAGCAGTACTTC. The chain uses TRBV7-9 and TRBJ2-7, with 12 bases matching TRBD2. V trimming: 3 bases; J trimming: 7 bases; junction bases outside the gene matches: 7. Germline loops: CDR1 SEHNR, CDR2 FQNEAQ (reference sequence). This CDR3 is built from 15 residues.

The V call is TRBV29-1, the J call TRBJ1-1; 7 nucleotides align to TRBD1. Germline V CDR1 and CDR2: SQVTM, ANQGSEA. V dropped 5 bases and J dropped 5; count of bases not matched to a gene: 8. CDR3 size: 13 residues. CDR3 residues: CSVRQGGETEAFF. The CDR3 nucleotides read TGCAGCGTTCGACAGGGAGGAGAAACTGAAGCTTTCTTT.

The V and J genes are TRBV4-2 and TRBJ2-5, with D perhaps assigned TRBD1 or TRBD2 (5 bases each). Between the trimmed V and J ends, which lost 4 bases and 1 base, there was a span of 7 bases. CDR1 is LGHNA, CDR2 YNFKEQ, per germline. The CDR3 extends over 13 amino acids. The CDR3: CASSRDAQETQYF. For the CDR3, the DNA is TGTGCCAGCAGCCGGGACGCCCAAGAGACCCAGTACTTC.

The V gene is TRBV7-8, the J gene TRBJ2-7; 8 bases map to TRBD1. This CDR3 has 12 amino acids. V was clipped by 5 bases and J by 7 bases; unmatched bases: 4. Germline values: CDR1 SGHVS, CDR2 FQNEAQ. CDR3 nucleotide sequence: TGTGCCAGCAGCCAGGACAGGGCAGAGCAGTACTTC. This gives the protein CASSQDRAEQYF.

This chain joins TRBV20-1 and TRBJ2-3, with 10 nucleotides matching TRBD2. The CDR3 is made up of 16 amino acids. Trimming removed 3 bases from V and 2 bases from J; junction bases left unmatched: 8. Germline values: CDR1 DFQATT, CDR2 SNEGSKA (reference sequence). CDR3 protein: CSARRRSGGATDTQYF. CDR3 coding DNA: TGCAGTGCTAGGAGAAGGAGCGGGGGGGCCACAGATACGCAGTATTTT.

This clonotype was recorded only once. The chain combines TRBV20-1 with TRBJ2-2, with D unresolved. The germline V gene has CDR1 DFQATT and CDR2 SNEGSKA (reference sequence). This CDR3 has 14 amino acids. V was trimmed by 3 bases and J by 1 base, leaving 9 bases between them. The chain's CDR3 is CSARAVVNTGELFF. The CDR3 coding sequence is TGCAGTGCTAGGGCGGTCGTGAACACCGGGGAGCTGTTTTTT.

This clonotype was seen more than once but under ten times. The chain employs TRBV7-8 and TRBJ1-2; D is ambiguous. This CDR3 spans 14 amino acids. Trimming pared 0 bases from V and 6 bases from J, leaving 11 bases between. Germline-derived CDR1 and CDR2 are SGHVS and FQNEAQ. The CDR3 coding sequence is TGTGCCAGCAGCTTAGCGCGGTTCCCACATGGCTACACCTTC. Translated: CASSLARFPHGYTF.